The sequence of this T cell receptor (beta chain) was determined in a study of blood T cell repertoires in COVID-19. Overall study: Sample material is recorded as cDNA or gDNA derived from T cells, B-cell-depleted T cells, or PBMCs.

Participants, about 18 to 90 years old, spanned fewer than 25 US areas. Cohort assignment relied on participant-reported clinical history. Method: immunoSEQ multiplex PCR; TCRdb's copy keeps in-frame clones and lacks some. Here the sample spans a few hundred thousand clones, around nine tenths being singletons. The length of the CDR3 is 16 residues. Trimming took 3 bases from V and 1 from J, leaving 18 bases between them. Germline V gene sequence: CDR1 DFQATT, CDR2 SNEGSKA (reference sequence). Sequencing was carried out using PBMCs or T cells enriched from blood (not recorded which). This receptor was identified in a woman aged 45 to 65 who had recovered from COVID-19. The chain couples TRBV20-1 to TRBJ1-1, with D possibly matching TRBD1 (5 bases). CDR3 sequence: CSASTGDRARNTEAFF. The DNA of the CDR3 is TGCAGTGCTAGTACGGGGGATCGGGCAAGGAACACTGAAGCTTTCTTT.